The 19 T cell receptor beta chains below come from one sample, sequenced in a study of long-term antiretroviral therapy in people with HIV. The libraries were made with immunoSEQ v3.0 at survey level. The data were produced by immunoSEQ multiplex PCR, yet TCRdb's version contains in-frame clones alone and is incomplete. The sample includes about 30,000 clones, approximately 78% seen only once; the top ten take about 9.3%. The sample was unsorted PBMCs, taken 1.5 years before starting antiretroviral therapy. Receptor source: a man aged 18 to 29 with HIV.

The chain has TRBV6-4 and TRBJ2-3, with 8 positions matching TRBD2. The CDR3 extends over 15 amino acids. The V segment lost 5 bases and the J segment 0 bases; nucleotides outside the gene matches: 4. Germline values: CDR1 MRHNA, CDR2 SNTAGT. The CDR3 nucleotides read TGTGCCAGCAGTAGGACGGGGGGGAGCACAGATACGCAGTATTTT. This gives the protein CASSRTGGSTDTQYF.

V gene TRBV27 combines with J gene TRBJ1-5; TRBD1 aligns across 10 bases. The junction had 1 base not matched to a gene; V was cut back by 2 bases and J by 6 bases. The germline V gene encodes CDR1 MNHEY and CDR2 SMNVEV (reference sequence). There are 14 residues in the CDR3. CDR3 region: CASSLDRGRQPQHF. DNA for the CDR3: TGTGCCAGCAGTTTAGACAGGGGGCGTCAGCCCCAGCATTTT.

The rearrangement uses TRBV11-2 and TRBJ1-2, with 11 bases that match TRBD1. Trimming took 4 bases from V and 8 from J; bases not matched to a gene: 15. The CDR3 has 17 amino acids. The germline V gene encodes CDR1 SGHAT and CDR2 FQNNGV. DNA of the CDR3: TGTGCCAGCAGCTGGGACAGGGGGAGGTCACTTAGATTAGGCTACACCTTC. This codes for CASSWDRGRSLRLGYTF.

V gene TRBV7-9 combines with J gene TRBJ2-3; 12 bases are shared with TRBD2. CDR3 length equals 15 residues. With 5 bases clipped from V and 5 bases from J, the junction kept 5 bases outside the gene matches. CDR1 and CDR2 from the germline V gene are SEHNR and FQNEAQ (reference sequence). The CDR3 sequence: CASSRTSGTGDTQYF. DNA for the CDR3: TGTGCCAGCAGCCGGACTAGCGGGACGGGAGATACGCAGTATTTT.

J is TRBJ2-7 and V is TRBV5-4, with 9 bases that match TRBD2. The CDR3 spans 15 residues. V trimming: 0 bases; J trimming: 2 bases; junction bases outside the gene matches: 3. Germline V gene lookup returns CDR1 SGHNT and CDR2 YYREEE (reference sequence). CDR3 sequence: CASSLEVAGAYEQYF. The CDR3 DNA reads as TGTGCCAGCAGCTTGGAGGTAGCGGGGGCCTACGAGCAGTACTTC.

Written as DNA, the CDR3 is TGTGCCAGCAGTGAATTTATTGGAGATACGCAGTATTTT. The encoded protein is CASSEFIGDTQYF. The J gene is TRBJ2-3, the V gene TRBV6-1; no clear D gene. The CDR3 is made up of 13 amino acids. In germline, CDR1 is MNHNS, CDR2 SASEGT. V was shortened by 2 bases and J by 5 bases, with 8 bases between the two germline ends.

This CDR3 reads CASSIGQSEAFF. The CDR3 nucleotides read TGTGCCAGTAGTATAGGCCAGTCTGAAGCTTTCTTT. The V gene is TRBV19, the J gene TRBJ1-1; D unclear. The CDR3 is made up of 12 amino acids. The germline gives CDR1 LNHDA, CDR2 SQIVND (reference sequence). The V and J ends lost 1 base and 6 bases respectively, with 6 bases between them.

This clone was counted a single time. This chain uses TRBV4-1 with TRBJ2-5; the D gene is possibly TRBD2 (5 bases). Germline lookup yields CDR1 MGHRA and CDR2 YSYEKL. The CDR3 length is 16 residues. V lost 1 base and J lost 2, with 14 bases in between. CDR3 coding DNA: TGCGCCAGCAGCCAAGCCCCAACCCCGGGGCAAGAGACCCAGTACTTC. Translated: CASSQAPTPGQETQYF.

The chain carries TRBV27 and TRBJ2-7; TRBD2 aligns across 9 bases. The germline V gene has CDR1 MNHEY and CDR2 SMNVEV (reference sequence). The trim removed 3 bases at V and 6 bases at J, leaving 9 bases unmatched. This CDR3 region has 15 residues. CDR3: CASSFSAGGTGEQYF. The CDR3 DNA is TGTGCCAGCAGTTTTTCAGCGGGAGGAACTGGCGAGCAGTACTTC.

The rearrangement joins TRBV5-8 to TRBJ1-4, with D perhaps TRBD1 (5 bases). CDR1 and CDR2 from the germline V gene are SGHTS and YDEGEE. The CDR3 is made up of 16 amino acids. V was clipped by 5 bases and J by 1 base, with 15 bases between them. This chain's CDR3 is CASSWVTGRTNEKLFF. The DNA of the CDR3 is TGTGCCAGCAGTTGGGTTACAGGAAGAACTAATGAAAAACTGTTTTTT.

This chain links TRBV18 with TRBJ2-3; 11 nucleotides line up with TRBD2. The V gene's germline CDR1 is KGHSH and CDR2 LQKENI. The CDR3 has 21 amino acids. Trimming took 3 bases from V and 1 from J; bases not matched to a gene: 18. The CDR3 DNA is TGTGCCAGCTCACCCGATCTAGTGGGGCCTAGCGGGGGGCCGGGCACAGATACGCAGTATTTT. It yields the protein CASSPDLVGPSGGPGTDTQYF.

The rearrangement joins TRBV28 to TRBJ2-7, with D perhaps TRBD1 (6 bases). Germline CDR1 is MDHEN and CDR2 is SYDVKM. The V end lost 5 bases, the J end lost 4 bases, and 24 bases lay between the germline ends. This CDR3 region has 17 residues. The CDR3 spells CASSGNRQALTLYEQYF. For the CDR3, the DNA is TGTGCCAGCAGTGGAAATAGACAGGCCCTAACCCTTTACGAGCAGTACTTC.

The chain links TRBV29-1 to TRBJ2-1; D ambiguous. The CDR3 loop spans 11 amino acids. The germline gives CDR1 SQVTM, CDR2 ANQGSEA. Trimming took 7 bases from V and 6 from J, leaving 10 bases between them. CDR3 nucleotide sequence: TGCAGCGCTGGATACGTCAATGAGCAGTTCTTC. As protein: CSAGYVNEQFF.

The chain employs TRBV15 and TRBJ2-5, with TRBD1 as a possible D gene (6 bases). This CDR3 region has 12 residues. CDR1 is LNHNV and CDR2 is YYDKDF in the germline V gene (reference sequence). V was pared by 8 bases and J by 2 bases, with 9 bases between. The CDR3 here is CATQGTQETQYF. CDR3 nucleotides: TGTGCCACCCAAGGGACACAAGAGACCCAGTACTTC.

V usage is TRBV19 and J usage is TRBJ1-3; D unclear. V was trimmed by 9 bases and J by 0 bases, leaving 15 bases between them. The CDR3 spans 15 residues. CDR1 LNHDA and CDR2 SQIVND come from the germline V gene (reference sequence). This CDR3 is CASRGLEISGNTIYF. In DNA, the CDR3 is TGTGCCAGCAGAGGACTGGAAATCTCTGGAAACACCATATATTTT.

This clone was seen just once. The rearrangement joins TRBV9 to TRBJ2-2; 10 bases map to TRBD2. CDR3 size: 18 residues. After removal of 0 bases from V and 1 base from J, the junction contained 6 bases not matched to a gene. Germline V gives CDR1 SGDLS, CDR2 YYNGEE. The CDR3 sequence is CASSVGLAGVLNTGELFF. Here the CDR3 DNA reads TGTGCCAGCAGCGTAGGGCTAGCGGGGGTCCTGAACACCGGGGAGCTGTTTTTT.

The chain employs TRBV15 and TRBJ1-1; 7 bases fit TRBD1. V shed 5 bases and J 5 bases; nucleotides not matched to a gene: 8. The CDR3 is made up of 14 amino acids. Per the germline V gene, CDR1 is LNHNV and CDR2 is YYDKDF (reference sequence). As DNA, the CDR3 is TGTGCCACCAGCCGCAGGGACAGAGGAACTGAAGCTTTCTTT. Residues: CATSRRDRGTEAFF.

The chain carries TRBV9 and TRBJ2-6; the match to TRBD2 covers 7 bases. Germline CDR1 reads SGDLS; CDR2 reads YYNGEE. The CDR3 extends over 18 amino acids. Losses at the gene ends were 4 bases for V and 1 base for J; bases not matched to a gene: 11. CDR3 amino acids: CASSYGGGATSGANVLTF. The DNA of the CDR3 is TGTGCCAGCAGCTACGGGGGAGGGGCCACTTCTGGGGCCAACGTCCTGACTTTC.

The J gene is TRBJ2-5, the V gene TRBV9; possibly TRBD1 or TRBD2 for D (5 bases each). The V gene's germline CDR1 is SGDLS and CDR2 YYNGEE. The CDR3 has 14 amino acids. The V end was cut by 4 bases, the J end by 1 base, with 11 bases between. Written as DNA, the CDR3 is TGTGCCAGCAGCTCCCAGGGAGCCCAAGAGACCCAGTACTTC. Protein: CASSSQGAQETQYF.